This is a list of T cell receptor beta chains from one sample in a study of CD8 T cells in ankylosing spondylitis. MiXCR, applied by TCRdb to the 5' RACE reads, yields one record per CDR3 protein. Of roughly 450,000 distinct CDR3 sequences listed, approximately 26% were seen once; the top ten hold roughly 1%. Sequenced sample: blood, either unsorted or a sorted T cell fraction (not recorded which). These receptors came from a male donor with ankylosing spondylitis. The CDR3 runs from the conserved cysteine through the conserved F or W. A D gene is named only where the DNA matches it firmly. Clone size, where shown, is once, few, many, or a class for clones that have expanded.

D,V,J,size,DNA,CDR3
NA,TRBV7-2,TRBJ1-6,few,TGTGCCAGCAGCCACCAAAATTCACCCCTCCACTTT,CASSHQNSPLHF
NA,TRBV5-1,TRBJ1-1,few,TGCGCCAGCAGCCTAGGGTCGACGCCTGAAGCTTTCTTT,CASSLGSTPEAFF
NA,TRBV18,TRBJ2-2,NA,TGTGCCAGCCGTATGTCAGGGGCGAACACCGGGGAGCTGTTTTTT,CASRMSGANTGELFF
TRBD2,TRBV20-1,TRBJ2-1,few,TGCAGTGCCCGGACTAGCGGAGCCAATGAGCAGTTCTTC,CSARTSGANEQFF
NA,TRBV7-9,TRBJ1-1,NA,TGTGCCAGCAGCGCCCGCTCAGGACTTATCACTGAAGCTTTCTTT,CASSARSGLITEAFF
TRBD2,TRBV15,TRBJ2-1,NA,TGTGCCACCAGCAGGGATGCGGGGGGCAATGAGCAGTTCTTC,CATSRDAGGNEQFF
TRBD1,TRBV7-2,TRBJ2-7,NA,TGTGCCAGCAGCCTCCACAGGGGGTCCTACGAGCAGTACTTC,CASSLHRGSYEQYF
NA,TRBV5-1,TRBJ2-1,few,TGCGCCAGCAGCTTGATGACTAGGTCCTACAATGAGCAGTTCTTC,CASSLMTRSYNEQFF
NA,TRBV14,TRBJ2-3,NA,TGTGCCAGCAGCCAAGATCGAGACTACGCAGATACGCAGTATTTT,CASSQDRDYADTQYF
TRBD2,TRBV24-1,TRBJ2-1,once,TGTGCCACCAGTGATTCGGGACTACGCAGGCATGAGCAGTTCTTC,CATSDSGLRRHEQFF
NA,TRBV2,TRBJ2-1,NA,TGTGCCAGCAAGGTGGGGCCCCTTGACAATGAGCAGTTCTTC,CASKVGPLDNEQFF
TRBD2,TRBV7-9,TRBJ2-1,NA,TGTGCCAGCAGCCGTGGGACTACCGCGTACAATGAGCAGTTCTTC,CASSRGTTAYNEQFF
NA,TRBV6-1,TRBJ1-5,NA,TGTGCCAGCAGGGCGGACGAGGCCGGAGGAGCCCAGCATTTT,CASRADEAGGAQHF
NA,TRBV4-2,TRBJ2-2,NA,TGTGCCAGCAGCCAAGATATGGGTCGGGCTAACACCGGGGAGCTGTTTTTT,CASSQDMGRANTGELFF
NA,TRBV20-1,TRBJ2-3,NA,TGCAGTGCCAAAGGCATCGGCACAGATACGCAGTATTTT,CSAKGIGTDTQYF
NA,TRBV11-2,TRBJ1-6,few,TGTGCCAGCAGCTTAGGGGGTGATTCACCCCTCCACTTT,CASSLGGDSPLHF
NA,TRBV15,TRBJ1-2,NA,TGTGCCACCAGCGGGTTTCAGGGCTATGGCTACACCTTC,CATSGFQGYGYTF
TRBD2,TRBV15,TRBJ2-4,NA,TGTGCCACCAGCAAAGGGACTAGCGGGAGGGCCAGATACATTCAGTACTTC,CATSKGTSGRARYIQYF
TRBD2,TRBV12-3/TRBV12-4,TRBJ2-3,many,TGTGCCAGCAGTTTGCTAGCGGGGAGCACAGATACGCAGTATTTT,CASSLLAGSTDTQYF
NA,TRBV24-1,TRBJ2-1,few,TGTGCCACCAGCGAAAACGCAAAGCGGGACATATACAATGAGCAGTTCTTC,CATSENAKRDIYNEQFF
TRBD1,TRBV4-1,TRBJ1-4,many,TGCGCCAGCAGCCAAGTAGGGGGGCGCGGACAGGGGATTGCAACTAATGAAAAACTGTTTTTT,CASSQVGGRGQGIATNEKLFF
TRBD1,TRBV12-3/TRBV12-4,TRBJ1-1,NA,TGTGCCAGCAGTTCGGCCGGGACAGGGCCCCGAAAGGAAGCTTTCTTT,CASSSAGTGPRKEAFF
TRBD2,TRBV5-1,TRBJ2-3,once,TGCGCCAGCCAGCTAGCGGGAGCGGAAGATACGCAGTATTTT,CASQLAGAEDTQYF
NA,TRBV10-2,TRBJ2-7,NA,TGCGCCAGCAGCGCTGGACAGAATTTCTACGAGCAGTACTTC,CASSAGQNFYEQYF
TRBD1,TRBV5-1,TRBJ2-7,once,TGCGCCAGCAGCTTGGAATCTGGACAGGGAGGCTCCTACGAGCAGTACTTC,CASSLESGQGGSYEQYF
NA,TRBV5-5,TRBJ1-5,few,TGTGCCAGCAGCTTGGAGCTCCAGGGGCACCAGCATTTT,CASSLELQGHQHF
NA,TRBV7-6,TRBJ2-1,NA,TGTGCCAGCAGCTCTCTTACGGGCGGGAATGAGCAGTTCTTC,CASSSLTGGNEQFF
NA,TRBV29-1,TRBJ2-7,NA,TGCAGCGTTTGGGGGCTCTCCTACGAGCAGTACTTC,CSVWGLSYEQYF
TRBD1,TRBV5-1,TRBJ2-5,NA,TGCGCCAGCAGCCCGGAGGGACAGGGGGCCCAAGAGACCCAGTACTTC,CASSPEGQGAQETQYF
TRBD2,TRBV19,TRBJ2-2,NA,TGTGCCAGTAGTATTCCGCGGGAGTATCTTCCCGGGGAGCTGTTTTTT,CASSIPREYLPGELFF
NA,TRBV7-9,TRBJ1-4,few,TGTGCCAGCAGCCGAGTAGCGACTAATGAAAAACTGTTTTTT,CASSRVATNEKLFF
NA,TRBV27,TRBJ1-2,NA,TGTGCCAGCAGGATAAGGGAGGGGATGAGCTATGGCTACACCTTC,CASRIREGMSYGYTF
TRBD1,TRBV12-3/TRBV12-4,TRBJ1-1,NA,TGTGCCAGCAGTTTTGGGGACAGGGGGAACACTGAAGCTTTCTTT,CASSFGDRGNTEAFF
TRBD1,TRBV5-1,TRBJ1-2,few,TGCGCCAGCAGCTTGGGACAGGGCACTGATGGCTACACCTTC,CASSLGQGTDGYTF
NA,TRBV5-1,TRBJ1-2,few,TGCGCCAGCAGCTTGGGGAGGACGGTTGGCAGCTATGGCTACACCTTC,CASSLGRTVGSYGYTF
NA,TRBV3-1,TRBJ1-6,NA,TGTGCCAGCAGCCAAGAATATCAACAGGGAGTAAATTCACCCCTCCACTTT,CASSQEYQQGVNSPLHF
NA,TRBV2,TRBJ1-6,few,TGTGCCAGCAGGGTCTCGGGTGATTCACCCCTCCACTTT,CASRVSGDSPLHF
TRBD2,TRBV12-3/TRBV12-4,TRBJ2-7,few,TGTGCCAGCACCCCGGGTAGCGGGAATAACTACGAGCAGTACTTC,CASTPGSGNNYEQYF
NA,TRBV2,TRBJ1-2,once,TGTGCCAGCACAGGGAGGGAGCTAAATGGCTACACCTTC,CASTGRELNGYTF
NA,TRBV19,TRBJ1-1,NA,TGTGCCAGTAGTTTGGGACCAGGATCCACTGAAGCTTTCTTT,CASSLGPGSTEAFF
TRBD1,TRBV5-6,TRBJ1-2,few,TGTGCCAGCAGCATGACAGGGGTCGACTTTGGCTACACCTTC,CASSMTGVDFGYTF
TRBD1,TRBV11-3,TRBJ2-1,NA,TGTGCCAGCAGCTCGCAGGGGGACTCCTACAATGAGCAGTTCTTC,CASSSQGDSYNEQFF
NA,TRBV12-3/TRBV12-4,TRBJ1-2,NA,TGTGCCAGCACCATAGGGGCAGCGAACTATGGCTACACCTTC,CASTIGAANYGYTF
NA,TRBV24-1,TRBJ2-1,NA,TGTGCCACCAACCCCGGGACACCCGGGGCCGATGAGCAGTTCTTC,CATNPGTPGADEQFF